The entry that follows covers one T cell receptor (beta chain) sequence. Germline lookup yields CDR1 MDHEN and CDR2 SYDVKM. The V segment lost 5 bases and the J segment 5 bases; nucleotides outside the gene matches: 4. The CDR3 runs to 14 residues. This sample was taken from a study of blood T cell repertoires in COVID-19. Study details: Acute-phase and convalescent COVID-19 samples originated in the United States, Italy and Spain. Sources were T cells, B-cell-depleted T cells, or PBMCs; the material itself was cDNA or gDNA.

Seattle's cohort entered during active infection and was followed longitudinally. How the authors handled the data: Cell counts per sample came from amplifying reference gene primers. Sequenced by immunoSEQ multiplex PCR; TCRdb stores in-frame clones only, minus some. The DNA gave D and trimming, while V, J and clone size come from that table. Of around 310,000 clones in the sample, roughly 89% were seen once. This TCR was sampled from a woman aged 40 to 50 with COVID-19, enrolled during active disease. The source material was peripheral blood. The J gene is TRBJ1-5, the V gene TRBV28; 9 bases fit TRBD1. CDR3 DNA sequence: TGTGCCAGCAGTGTGGACAGGGGAGATCAGCCCCAGCATTTT. Its protein is CASSVDRGDQPQHF.